This TCR beta chain derives from a study of control samples from healthy donors and cancer patients (TCRdb year 2020). This clone was counted a few times. This clone's antigen is unknown. Base qualities are not at hand, and no much larger clone is one base apart. Other nucleotide sequences in the sample specify the same CDR3. Library preparation used the immunoSEQ multiplex PCR assay. TCRdb mirrors the immuneACCESS table, restricted to in-frame sequences. Some clones are absent from its copies; in checked studies, under half trace to an unresolved V gene, and the reason for the others is unknown. The sample table holds approximately 230,000 clones, of which about 80% were seen once. The leading ten clones occupy roughly 13% of the sample. Trimming removed 4 bases from V and 4 bases from J; the gene matches leave 2 bases unexplained. CDR1 SNHLY and CDR2 FYNNEI were looked up in the germline V gene. The CDR3 has 13 amino acids, counting the end cysteine and phenylalanine. The CDR3 DNA has 39 bases and is translated from base 1.

This clonotype was obtained from a woman between 55 and 75 years old with lung cancer. The sequence joins TRBV2 to TRBJ2-5; 8 junctional bases match TRBD1. The specimen sequenced was PBMCs. DNA sequence: TGTGCCAGCAGTGCACAGGGGGGAGAGACCCAGTACTTC. The resulting protein is CASSAQGGETQYF.